This TCR beta chain was obtained from a study of shared clonotypes between healthy human individuals (dated by TCRdb to between 2020 and 2021). Background for the entire study: Three men and a couple of women, aged 18 to 49 years, made up the cohort. Per donor, leukapheresis produced somewhere between about 0.9 and 9.5 billion PBMCs. For each donor, CD4 naive and CD4 memory were each given three plates, CD8 naive was given two plates, and CD8 memory was given one plate. The study deeply sequenced blood TCR repertoires of several healthy adults to estimate repertoire size and the extent of clonotype sharing between individuals. To increase sequencing depth and limit assay-specific biases, TCR repertoire library preparation and sequencing were carried out by different laboratories using diverse techniques.

What the authors observed across the whole study: Across four donors, approximately 4.9% of naive CD4, approximately 4% of naive CD8, about 2.3% of memory CD4, and 0.4% to 0.45% of memory CD8 clonotypes were shared. Clonotypes shared by all four sorted-subset donors showed higher generation probabilities than non-shared clonotypes. Sampling was restricted to blood, and TCR repertoires in tissues likely differ from the TCR repertoires found in blood. Because the study included only a small number of donors, the genetic and exposure-history diversity represented was limited. Rarefaction of sorted-subset datasets indicated incomplete sequencing despite the large sequencing depth. Pairwise subsampling indicated that sequencing depth was expected to affect the degree of clonotype sharing among donors. Estimated clonotype richness was generally larger for naive than for memory subsets.

Using the deep immunoSEQ assay, TCR CDR3 regions were amplified from genomic DNA by multiplex PCR. Extracted genomic DNA from each cell subset was distributed evenly across all wells of several immunoSEQ 96-well plates, and each plate was treated as a replicate. Each replicate PCR for sorted subsets received about 220 ng genomic DNA, equal to tens of thousands of T cell genomes. Purified libraries were quantified with a Qubit 3.0 fluorometer, sized on a Bioanalyzer 2100, and re-quantified with the KAPA Library Quantification kit. A separate single-read 150-cycle Illumina NextSeq 550 flow cell was used to sequence each immunoSEQ 96-well plate. As for how the authors treated the data: Because the immunoSEQ output included only junctional sequences and no quality scores, the filtering could not be the same as the filtering used for full-length reads. Sequences were annotated with PyIR, a Python wrapper for IgBLAST v1.9, using IMGT germline references to assign V/J genes and CDR3. Reads were filtered out if the reads had weak V/J assignments (E-value above 1e-6), no CDR3, stop codons, out-of-frame junctions, or ambiguous translated residues. V3J clonotypes were defined as sequences sharing the same inferred V gene, J gene, and CDR3 amino acid sequence. The percentage overlap between two repertoires was calculated by dividing the number of shared unique clonotypes by the size of the smaller repertoire. Three approaches were used to assess repertoire richness: RTK rarefaction, the Chao1 estimator, and Recon v2.1 estimates of unobserved clonotypes. For all TCRbeta clonotypes obtained by the gDNA method from four donors, generation probabilities were computed with OLGA. The source is immuneACCESS, and TCRdb retained only in-frame sequences with V and J called. Part of the clones is not carried over; for the studies checked, unresolved V genes explain less than half of this, and the remainder is unexplained. Clonal size and the V and J genes are those of that table, whereas D and trimming came from the DNA. In this sample the table shows about 230,000 clones, 60% to 80% of which occur a single time. The biggest ten clones account for 11% of the sample.

The donors were healthy, HIV-negative adults with no recently reported acute infections or vaccinations. Only Caucasian adults living in Nashville, Tennessee, USA were represented among the donors. CD4+ T cells were enriched by magnetic negative selection; naive cells were then positively selected on CD45RA, and the negative fraction formed the memory subset. Blood was obtained by leukapheresis, after which PBMCs were separated by Ficoll-Histopaque density gradient centrifugation and cryopreserved in liquid nitrogen vapor phase. Analytical flow cytometry was used to check the purity and quantity of each magnetically sorted T cell population. Genomic DNA was isolated from every sorted fraction and measured by UV absorbance on a Nanodrop 2000c. Taken from cysteine to phenylalanine, the CDR3 has 12 residues. The read is trimmed to its CDR3 DNA, 36 bases read in frame from base 1. Taken from the germline V gene (reference sequence), the CDR1 and CDR2 loops are GTSNPN and SVGIG. Clipping removes 4 bases from V and 13 bases from J, with 8 as the unmatched junction base count.

Details on this clone: Its antigen remains unidentified. No per-base quality is available; no much larger clone lies one base away.

In this chain, TRBV30 is recombined with TRBJ2-1; TRBD2 agrees with 9 junctional bases. The source material was memory CD4+ T cells sorted from blood. This specimen's cell subset or site label, interpreted: CD45RA-negative fraction. This receptor was obtained from a man aged 25-45 years in good health. The DNA sequence reads TGTGCCTGGACGCGGGAGGGCCGGGATCAGTTCTTC. Protein translation: CAWTREGRDQFF.